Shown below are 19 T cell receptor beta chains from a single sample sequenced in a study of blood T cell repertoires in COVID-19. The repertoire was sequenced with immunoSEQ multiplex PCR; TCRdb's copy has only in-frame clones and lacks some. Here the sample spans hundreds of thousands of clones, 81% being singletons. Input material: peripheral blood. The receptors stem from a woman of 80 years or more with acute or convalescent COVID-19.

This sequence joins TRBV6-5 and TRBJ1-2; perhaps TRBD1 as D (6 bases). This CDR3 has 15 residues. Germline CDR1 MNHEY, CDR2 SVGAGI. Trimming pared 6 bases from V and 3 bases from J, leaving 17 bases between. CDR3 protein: CASRDGGAQDYGYTF. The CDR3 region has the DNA TGTGCCAGCAGGGATGGGGGGGCGCAGGACTATGGCTACACCTTC.

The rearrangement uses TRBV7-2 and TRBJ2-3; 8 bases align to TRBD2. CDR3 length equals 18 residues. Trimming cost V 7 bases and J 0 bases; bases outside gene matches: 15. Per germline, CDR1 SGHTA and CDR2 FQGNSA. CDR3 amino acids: CASTKRLAGYTSTDTQYF. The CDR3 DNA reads TGTGCCAGCACCAAGAGGCTAGCGGGCTACACTAGCACAGATACGCAGTATTTT. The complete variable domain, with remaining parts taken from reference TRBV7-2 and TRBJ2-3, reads GAGVSQSPSNKVTEKGKDVELRCDPISGHTALYWYRQSLGQGLEFLIYFQGNSAPDKSGLPSDRFSAERTGGSVSTLTIQRTQQEDSAVYLCASTKRLAGYTSTDTQYFGPGTRLTVL.

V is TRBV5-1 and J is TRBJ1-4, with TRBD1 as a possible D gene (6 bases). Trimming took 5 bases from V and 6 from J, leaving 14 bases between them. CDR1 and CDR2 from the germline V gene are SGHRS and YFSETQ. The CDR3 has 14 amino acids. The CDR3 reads CASSSGASHEKLFF. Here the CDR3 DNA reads TGCGCCAGCAGTTCAGGGGCCTCCCATGAAAAACTGTTTTTT.

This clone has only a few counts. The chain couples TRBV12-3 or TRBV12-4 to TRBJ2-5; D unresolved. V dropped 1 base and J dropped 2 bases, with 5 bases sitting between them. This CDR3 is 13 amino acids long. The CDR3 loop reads CASSLGQQETQYF. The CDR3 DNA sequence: TGTGCCAGCAGTTTAGGGCAACAAGAGACCCAGTACTTC.

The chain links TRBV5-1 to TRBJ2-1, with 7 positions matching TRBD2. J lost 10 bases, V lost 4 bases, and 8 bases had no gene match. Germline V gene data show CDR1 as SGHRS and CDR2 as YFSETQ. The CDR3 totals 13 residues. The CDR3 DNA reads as TGCGCCAGCAGCCCCGGACTAGTCCCCGAGCAGTTCTTC. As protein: CASSPGLVPEQFF.

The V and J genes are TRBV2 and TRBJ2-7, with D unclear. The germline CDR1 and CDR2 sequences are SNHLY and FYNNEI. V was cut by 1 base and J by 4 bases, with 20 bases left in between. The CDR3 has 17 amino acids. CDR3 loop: CASSEVRHRVSMYEQYF. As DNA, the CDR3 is TGTGCCAGCAGTGAAGTACGTCACCGAGTGTCGATGTACGAGCAGTACTTC. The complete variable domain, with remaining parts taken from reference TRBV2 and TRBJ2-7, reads EPEVTQTPSHQVTQMGQEVILRCVPISNHLYFYWYRQILGQKVEFLVSFYNNEISEKSEIFDDQFSVERPDGSNFTLKIRSTKLEDSAMYFCASSEVRHRVSMYEQYFGPGTRLTVT.

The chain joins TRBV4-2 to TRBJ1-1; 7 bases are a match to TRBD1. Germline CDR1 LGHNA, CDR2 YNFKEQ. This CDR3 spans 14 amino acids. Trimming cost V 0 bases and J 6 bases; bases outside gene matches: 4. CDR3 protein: CASSQDQGVAEAFF. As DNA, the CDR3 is TGTGCCAGCAGCCAAGATCAGGGGGTTGCTGAAGCTTTCTTT.

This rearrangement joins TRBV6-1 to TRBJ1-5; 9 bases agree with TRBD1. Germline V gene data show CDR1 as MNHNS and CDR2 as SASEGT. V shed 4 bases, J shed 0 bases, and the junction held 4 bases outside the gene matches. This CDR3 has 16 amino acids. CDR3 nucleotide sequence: TGTGCCAGCAGTGTCGACAGGGGGTATAGCAATCAGCCCCAGCATTTT. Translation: CASSVDRGYSNQPQHF.

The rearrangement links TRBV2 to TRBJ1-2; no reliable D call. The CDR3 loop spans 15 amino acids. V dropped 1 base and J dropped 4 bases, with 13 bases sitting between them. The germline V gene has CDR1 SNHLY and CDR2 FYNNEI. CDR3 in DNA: TGTGCCAGCAGTGAAGGGCAGGCCAGGCCCTATGGCTACACCTTC. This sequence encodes CASSEGQARPYGYTF.

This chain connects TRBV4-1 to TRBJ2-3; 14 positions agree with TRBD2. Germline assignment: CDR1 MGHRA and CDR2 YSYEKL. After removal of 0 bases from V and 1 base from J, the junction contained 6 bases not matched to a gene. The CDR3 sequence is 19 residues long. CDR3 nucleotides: TGCGCCAGCAGCCAAGATGCGGGACTAGCGGGAGTCGGCACAGATACGCAGTATTTT. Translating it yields CASSQDAGLAGVGTDTQYF.

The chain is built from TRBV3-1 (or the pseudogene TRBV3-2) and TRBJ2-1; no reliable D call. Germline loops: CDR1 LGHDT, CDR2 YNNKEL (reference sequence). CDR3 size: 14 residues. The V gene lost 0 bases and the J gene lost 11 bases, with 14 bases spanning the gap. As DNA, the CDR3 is TGTGCCAGCAGCCAAGATTCCCCCCTAAGAAAGCAGTTCTTC. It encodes CASSQDSPLRKQFF.

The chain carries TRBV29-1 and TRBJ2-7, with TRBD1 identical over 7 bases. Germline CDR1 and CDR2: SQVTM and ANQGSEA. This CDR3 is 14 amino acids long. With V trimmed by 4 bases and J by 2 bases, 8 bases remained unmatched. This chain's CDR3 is CSVGLTGSTYEQYF. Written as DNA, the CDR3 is TGCAGCGTTGGATTGACAGGGTCAACCTACGAGCAGTACTTC.

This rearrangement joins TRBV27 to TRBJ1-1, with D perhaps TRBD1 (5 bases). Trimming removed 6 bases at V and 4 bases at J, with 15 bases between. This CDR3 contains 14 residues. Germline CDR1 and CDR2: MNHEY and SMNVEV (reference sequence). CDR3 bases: TGTGCCAGCAGCCTAAACCAGGGAAGCACTGAAGCTTTCTTT. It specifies CASSLNQGSTEAFF.

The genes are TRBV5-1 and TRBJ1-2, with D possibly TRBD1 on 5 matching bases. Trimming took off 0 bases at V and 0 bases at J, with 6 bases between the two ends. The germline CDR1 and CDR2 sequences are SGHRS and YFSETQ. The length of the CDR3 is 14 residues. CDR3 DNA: TGCGCCAGCAGCTTGGGGGGCACTAACTATGGCTACACCTTC. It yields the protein CASSLGGTNYGYTF.

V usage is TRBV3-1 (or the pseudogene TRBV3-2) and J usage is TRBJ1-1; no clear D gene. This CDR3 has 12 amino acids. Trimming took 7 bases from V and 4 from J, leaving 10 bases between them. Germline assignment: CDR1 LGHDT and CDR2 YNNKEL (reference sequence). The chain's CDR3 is CASNSYGTEAFF. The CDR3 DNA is TGTGCCAGCAATTCTTACGGCACTGAAGCTTTCTTT.

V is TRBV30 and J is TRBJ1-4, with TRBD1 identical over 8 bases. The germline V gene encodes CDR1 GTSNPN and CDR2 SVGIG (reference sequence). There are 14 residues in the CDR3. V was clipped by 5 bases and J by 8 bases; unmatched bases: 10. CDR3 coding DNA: TGTGCCTGGGGGAGGGGACAGGTTGGCGAAAAACTGTTTTTT. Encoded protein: CAWGRGQVGEKLFF.

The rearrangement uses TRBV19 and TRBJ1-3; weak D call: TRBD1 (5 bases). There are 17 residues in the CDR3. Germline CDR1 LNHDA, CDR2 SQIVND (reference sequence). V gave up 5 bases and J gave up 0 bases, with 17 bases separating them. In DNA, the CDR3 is TGTGCCAGTAGTCCCAACCAAGGGGCTCCCTCTGGAAACACCATATATTTT. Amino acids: CASSPNQGAPSGNTIYF.

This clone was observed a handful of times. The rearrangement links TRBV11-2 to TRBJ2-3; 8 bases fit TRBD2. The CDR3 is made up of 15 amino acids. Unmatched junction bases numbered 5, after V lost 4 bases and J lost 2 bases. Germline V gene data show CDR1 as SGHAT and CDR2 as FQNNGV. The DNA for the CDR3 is TGTGCCAGCAGCTCCGGGACTAGTCCCACAGATACGCAGTATTTT. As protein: CASSSGTSPTDTQYF.

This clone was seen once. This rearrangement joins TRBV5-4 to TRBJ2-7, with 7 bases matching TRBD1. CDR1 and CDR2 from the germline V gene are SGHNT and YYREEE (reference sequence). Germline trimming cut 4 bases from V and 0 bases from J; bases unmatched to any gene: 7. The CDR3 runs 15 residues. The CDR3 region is CASSRDSRHSYEQYF. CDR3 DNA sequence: TGTGCCAGCAGCCGGGACAGCAGACACTCCTACGAGCAGTACTTC.